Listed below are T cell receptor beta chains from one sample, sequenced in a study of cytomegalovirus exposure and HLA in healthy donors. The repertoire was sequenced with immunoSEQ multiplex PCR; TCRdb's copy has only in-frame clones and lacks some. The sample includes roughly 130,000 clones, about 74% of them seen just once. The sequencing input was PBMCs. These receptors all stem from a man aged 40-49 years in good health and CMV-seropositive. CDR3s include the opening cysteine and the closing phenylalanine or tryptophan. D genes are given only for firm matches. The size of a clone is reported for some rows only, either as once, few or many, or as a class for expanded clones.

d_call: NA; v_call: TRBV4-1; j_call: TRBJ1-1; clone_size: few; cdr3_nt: TGCGCCAGCAGCTTCGGGGAGAACACTGAAGCTTTCTTT; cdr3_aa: CASSFGENTEAFF
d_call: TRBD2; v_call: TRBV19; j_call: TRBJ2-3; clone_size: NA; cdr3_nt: TGTGCCAGTAGTATCGGGACTAGCGGGAGGGATACGCAGTATTTT; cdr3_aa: CASSIGTSGRDTQYF
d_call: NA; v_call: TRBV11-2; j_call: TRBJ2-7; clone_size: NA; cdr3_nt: TGTGCCAGCAGCCAACGTCCCCGACAGCCCTCCTACGAGCAGTACTTC; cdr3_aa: CASSQRPRQPSYEQYF
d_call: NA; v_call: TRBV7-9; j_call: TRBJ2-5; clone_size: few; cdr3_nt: TGTGCCAGCAACAGGAGGGCTCAAGAGACCCAGTACTTC; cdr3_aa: CASNRRAQETQYF
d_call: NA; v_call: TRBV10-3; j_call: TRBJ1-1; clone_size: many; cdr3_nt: TGTGCCATCAGTCCTCAGGGGACTGAAGCTTTCTTT; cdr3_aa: CAISPQGTEAFF
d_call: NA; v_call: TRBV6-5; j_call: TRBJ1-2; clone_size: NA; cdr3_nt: TGTGCCAGCAGTCTAAACTATGGCTACACCTTC; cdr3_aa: CASSLNYGYTF
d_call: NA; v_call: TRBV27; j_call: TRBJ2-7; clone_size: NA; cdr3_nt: TGTGCCAGCAGTCTTGGGACTTTTGCCCCTAGGTACTTC; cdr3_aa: CASSLGTFAPRYF
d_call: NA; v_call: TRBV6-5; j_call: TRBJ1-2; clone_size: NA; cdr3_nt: TGTGCCAGCAGTTACTCGGACTCTCCCCTCGGCTACACCTTC; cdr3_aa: CASSYSDSPLGYTF
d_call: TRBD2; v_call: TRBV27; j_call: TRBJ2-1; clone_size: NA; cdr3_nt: TGTGCCAGCAGTTTACCGGGACTAGCGGACGACAATGAGCAGTTCTTC; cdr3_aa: CASSLPGLADDNEQFF
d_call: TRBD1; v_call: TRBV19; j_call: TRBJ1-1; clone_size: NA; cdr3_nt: TGTGCCGCTAGGACAGGGCTCACTGAAGCTTTCTTT; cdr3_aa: CAARTGLTEAFF
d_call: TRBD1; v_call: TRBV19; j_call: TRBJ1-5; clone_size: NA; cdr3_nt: TGTGCCAGTCTGGACAGGGATAGCAATCAGCCCCAGCATTTT; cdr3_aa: CASLDRDSNQPQHF
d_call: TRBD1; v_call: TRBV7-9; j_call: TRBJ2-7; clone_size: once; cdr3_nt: TGTGCCAGCAGCCAGGACAGGTTCTACGAGCAGTACTTC; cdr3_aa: CASSQDRFYEQYF
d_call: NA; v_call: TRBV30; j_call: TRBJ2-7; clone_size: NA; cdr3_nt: TGTGCCTGGAAGACAAGGGGCTCCCACGAGCAGTACTTC; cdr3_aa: CAWKTRGSHEQYF
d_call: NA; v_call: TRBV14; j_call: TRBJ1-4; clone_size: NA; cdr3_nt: TGTGCCAGTTCCGGCATGACAAACGCAAATGAAAAACTGTTTTTT; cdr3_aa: CASSGMTNANEKLFF
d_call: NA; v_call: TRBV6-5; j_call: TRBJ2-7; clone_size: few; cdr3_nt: TGTGCCAGCAGTAGGTCGGACAGCTCCTACGAGCAGTACTTC; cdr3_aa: CASSRSDSSYEQYF
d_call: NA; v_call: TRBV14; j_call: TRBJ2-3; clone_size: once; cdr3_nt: TGTGCCAGCAGCCAAGATATCGGACTCGGCACAGATACGCAGTATTTT; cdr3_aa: CASSQDIGLGTDTQYF
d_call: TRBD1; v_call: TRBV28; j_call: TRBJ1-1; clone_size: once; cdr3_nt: TGTGCCAGTACAACAGGGGGCCCCATGAACACTGAAGCTTTCTTT; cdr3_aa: CASTTGGPMNTEAFF